The 22 T cell receptor beta chains below all came from one sample that was sequenced in a study of blood T cell repertoires in COVID-19. TCRdb's table, derived via immunoSEQ multiplex PCR, lists solely in-frame clones and lacks some. This sample has 45,000 to 65,000 clones, with roughly 91% found just once. Sample: peripheral blood. The receptor source for this set is a man aged 50 or older with active COVID-19.

The J gene is TRBJ1-1, the V gene TRBV19; TRBD1 matches 7 bases. The CDR3 length is 17 residues. CDR1 is LNHDA, CDR2 SQIVND, per germline (reference sequence). V gave up 4 bases and J gave up 0 bases; unmatched junction bases: 11. CDR3 sequence reads: CASSTGQRGILNTEAFF. CDR3 nucleotides: TGTGCCAGTAGTACGGGACAGAGGGGGATTTTGAACACTGAAGCTTTCTTT.

The rearrangement links TRBV11-1 to TRBJ2-3; D is perhaps TRBD2 (5 bases). V was shortened by 0 bases and J by 5 bases, with 15 bases between the two germline ends. The CDR3 spans 16 residues. The germline V gene encodes CDR1 SGHAT and CDR2 FQDESV (reference sequence). DNA for the CDR3: TGTGCCAGCAGCTTAGCGCTCCGGTCCCGGGAAGATACGCAGTATTTT. As protein: CASSLALRSREDTQYF.

The chain couples TRBV6-2 or TRBV6-3 to TRBJ1-3, with 8 bases lining up with TRBD1. The CDR3 length is 16 residues. Germline CDR1 MNHEY, CDR2 SVGEGT. J lost 4 bases, V lost 4 bases, and 9 bases had no gene match. CDR3 DNA: TGTGCCAGCAGTTCCTTTCCGACAGGGGACGGAAACACCATATATTTT. Amino acids: CASSSFPTGDGNTIYF.

This clone was observed a handful of times. This sequence joins TRBV7-6 and TRBJ2-7; D might be TRBD1 (5 bases). V lost 1 base, J lost 2 bases, and 12 bases lay in between. The CDR3 runs to 15 residues. Germline CDR1 reads SGHVS; CDR2 reads FNYEAQ. The CDR3 loop reads CASSLDAGNTYEQYF. CDR3 sequence (DNA): TGTGCCAGCAGCTTAGATGCAGGGAACACCTACGAGCAGTACTTC.

This chain joins TRBV19 and TRBJ1-1; perhaps TRBD1 as D (6 bases). Trimming pared 9 bases from V and 0 bases from J, leaving 11 bases between. CDR1 is LNHDA, CDR2 SQIVND, per germline (reference sequence). CDR3 length equals 13 residues. The CDR3 DNA sequence: TGTGCCAGCGGACAGACAGTGAACACTGAAGCTTTCTTT. This gives the protein CASGQTVNTEAFF.

The V call is TRBV30, the J call TRBJ2-4, with 8 bases matching TRBD1. CDR1 and CDR2 from the germline V gene are GTSNPN and SVGIG (reference sequence). CDR3 length equals 12 residues. The J segment lost 7 bases and the V segment lost 1 base, leaving 0 bases of the junction unmatched. The CDR3 sequence: CAWSAGGNIQYF. The CDR3 DNA sequence: TGTGCCTGGAGTGCAGGGGGCAACATTCAGTACTTC.

V usage is TRBV3-1 (or the pseudogene TRBV3-2) and J usage is TRBJ1-6; D uncertain. Germline values: CDR1 LGHDT, CDR2 YNNKEL (reference sequence). V lost 3 bases and J lost 7, with 4 bases in between. The CDR3 is made up of 12 amino acids. In DNA form, the CDR3 reads TGTGCCAGCAGCCACCTAAATTCACCCCTCCACTTT. Its protein product is CASSHLNSPLHF.

J is TRBJ2-7 and V is TRBV7-2; 10 bases map to TRBD1. Germline V lookup: CDR1 SGHTA, CDR2 FQGNSA. This CDR3 has 15 residues. V lost 2 bases to trimming and J lost 2 bases; unmatched junction nucleotides: 3. The CDR3 coding sequence is TGTGCCAGCAGCTTAATGGGACAGGGGACCTACGAGCAGTACTTC. Its translation: CASSLMGQGTYEQYF.

The chain uses TRBV7-6 and TRBJ2-3; TRBD1 matches 7 bases. Germline CDR1 and CDR2: SGHVS and FNYEAQ. This CDR3 contains 16 residues. V lost 5 bases, J lost 0 bases, and 8 bases stayed unmatched. The CDR3 spells CASSPGQAKSTDTQYF. CDR3 coding DNA: TGTGCCAGCAGCCCAGGACAGGCCAAAAGCACAGATACGCAGTATTTT.

The V call is TRBV30, the J call TRBJ2-7, with a possible D match to TRBD1 (6 bases). In germline, CDR1 is GTSNPN, CDR2 SVGIG (reference sequence). The CDR3 totals 17 residues. Trimming left V 5 bases short and J 0 bases short, with 23 bases between. In DNA form, the CDR3 reads TGTGCCTGGCTCCCAACCCCGCTAAACAGGGCCTCCTACGAGCAGTACTTC. Translated, it gives CAWLPTPLNRASYEQYF.

The chain carries TRBV9 and TRBJ2-1; a possible D gene is TRBD2 (5 bases). CDR3 length: 19 amino acids. The germline V gene encodes CDR1 SGDLS and CDR2 YYNGEE. The V and J ends lost 0 bases and 3 bases respectively, with 22 bases between them. CDR3 loop: CASSVGLREGKENYNEQFF. DNA for the CDR3: TGTGCCAGCAGCGTAGGGTTGAGGGAAGGAAAAGAAAACTACAATGAGCAGTTCTTC.

The CDR3 nucleotides read TGTGCCAGCAGCTTCCGGGACAGCTACAATGAGCAGTTCTTC. Residues: CASSFRDSYNEQFF. This sequence joins TRBV7-2 and TRBJ2-1; TRBD1 agrees at 7 bases. The V segment lost 3 bases and the J segment 3 bases; nucleotides outside the gene matches: 2. This CDR3 comprises 14 residues. Germline V gene lookup returns CDR1 SGHTA and CDR2 FQGNSA.

The chain has TRBV21-1 and TRBJ2-3; TRBD1, the D gene given by the table, was not confirmed from the DNA. TRBV21-1 is termed a pseudogene. The CDR3 sequence is 13 residues long. The CDR3 region has the DNA TGTGCCAGCAGCGAAAACTCGAGGGGGTCGCAGTATTTT. Its protein product is CASSENSRGSQYF.

The gene calls are TRBV7-8 and TRBJ1-2, with TRBD1 matching over 7 bases. Germline CDR1 reads SGHVS; CDR2 reads FQNEAQ. The CDR3 runs to 14 residues. The ends lost 1 base at V and 4 bases at J; junction bases unmatched: 3. CDR3 coding DNA: TGTGCCAGCAGCTTAGACAGGGGCCCCTATGGCTACACCTTC. Translated: CASSLDRGPYGYTF. The full variable domain, rest sourced from reference TRBV7-8 and TRBJ1-2, is GAGVSQSPRYKVAKRGQDVALRCDPISGHVSLFWYQQALGQGPEFLTYFQNEAQLDKSGLPSDRFFAERPEGSVSTLKIQRTQQEDSAVYLCASSLDRGPYGYTFGSGTRLTVV.

This clone came up a few times. This sequence joins TRBV6-5 and TRBJ1-5, with D maybe TRBD1 (5 bases). Germline V gene lookup returns CDR1 MNHEY and CDR2 SVGAGI. This CDR3 contains 15 residues. V shed 8 bases and J shed 5 bases, with 19 bases lying between them. The CDR3 here is CASGYDGTQDQPQHF. In DNA form, the CDR3 reads TGTGCCAGCGGGTACGATGGGACTCAAGATCAGCCCCAGCATTTT.

The chain joins TRBV28 to TRBJ2-7; 10 bases match TRBD2. CDR1 and CDR2 (germline): MDHEN, SYDVKM. The CDR3 contains 16 residues. With V trimmed by 4 bases and J by 0 bases, 6 bases remained unmatched. In DNA, the CDR3 is TGTGCCAGCAGTTCCACCCTAGCGGGGGCCTCCTACGAGCAGTACTTC. This encodes CASSSTLAGASYEQYF.

The rearrangement joins TRBV4-1 to TRBJ2-1; 7 bases are shared with TRBD2. The CDR3 is 15 residues long. With 0 bases clipped from V and 4 bases from J, the junction kept 3 bases outside the gene matches. Germline values: CDR1 MGHRA, CDR2 YSYEKL. CDR3 DNA: TGCGCCAGCAGCCAAGATCAGGGAGGGTACAATGAGCAGTTCTTC. As protein: CASSQDQGGYNEQFF.

Concerning this clone itself: Mismatch with germline at one junction end may stem from a read error. The chain uses TRBV7-7 and TRBJ1-1; TRBD1 matches 9 bases. Germline V gene sequence: CDR1 SSHAT, CDR2 FNYEAQ (reference sequence). The CDR3 runs 13 residues. The CDR3 DNA sequence: TGTGCTAGCAGCTTGGACAGGGGCACTGAAGCTTTCTTT. Translating gives CASSLDRGTEAFF.

The genes are TRBV7-3 and TRBJ2-1; 8 bases align to TRBD2. Trimming at V came to 7 bases and at J to 0 bases, leaving 5 bases not matched to a gene. CDR1 SGHTA and CDR2 FQGTGA come from the germline V gene. CDR3 length equals 15 residues. The CDR3 loop reads CASKKGTSSYNEQFF. The CDR3 DNA reads as TGTGCCAGCAAAAAGGGGACTAGCTCCTACAATGAGCAGTTCTTC.

The rearrangement links TRBV30 to TRBJ2-4, with 8 positions matching TRBD1. CDR1 and CDR2 (germline): GTSNPN, SVGIG (reference sequence). V was clipped by 5 bases and J by 9 bases; unmatched bases: 6. CDR3 length: 12 residues. The CDR3 sequence: CAWGGQGGIQYF. The CDR3 DNA sequence: TGTGCCTGGGGCGGACAGGGAGGCATTCAGTACTTC.

The rearrangement uses TRBV27 and TRBJ2-3; 7 nucleotides agree with TRBD1. Germline-derived CDR1 and CDR2 are MNHEY and SMNVEV (reference sequence). This CDR3 is built from 15 residues. J was trimmed by 0 bases and V by 6 bases; bases with no gene match: 6. The CDR3 region is CASRSTGLSTDTQYF. The CDR3 DNA sequence: TGTGCCAGCAGATCGACAGGGCTTAGCACAGATACGCAGTATTTT.

The chain recombines TRBV27 with TRBJ2-1; D might be TRBD1 (5 bases). CDR3 length equals 15 residues. Germline CDR1 is MNHEY and CDR2 is SMNVEV (reference sequence). The V end lost 5 bases, the J end lost 0 bases, and 11 bases lay between the germline ends. CDR3 sequence: CASSPRRDSYNEQFF. The CDR3 DNA follows: TGTGCCAGCAGTCCTCGCAGGGACTCCTACAATGAGCAGTTCTTC.